These 20 T cell receptor beta chains were all obtained from the same sample, sequenced in a study of CD8+ T cells in alopecia areata. Treatment meaning: oral pan-JAK inhibitor, 5-10 mg twice daily. Lesional scalp tissue (obtained by punch biopsy) and peripheral blood were collected from alopecia areata patients. Investigators isolated RNA and reverse transcribed it into cDNA to act as the sequencing template. Assay: immunoSEQ multiplex PCR; the TCRdb copy retains only in-frame clones and omits some. Found here are thousands of clones, about two thirds of them singletons; the top ten hold 12%. The sample here was skin, taken at week 24, from a patient treated with tofacitinib. The source of these receptors is a human donor with alopecia areata.

This chain links TRBV25-1 with TRBJ2-1; perhaps TRBD2 as D (7 bases). CDR3 length equals 13 residues. Germline-derived CDR1 and CDR2 are MGHDK and SYGVNS. Trimming left V 2 bases short and J 8 bases short, with 10 bases between. CDR3 protein: CASSEMGGHEQFF. In DNA, the CDR3 is TGTGCCAGCAGTGAAATGGGGGGGCATGAGCAGTTCTTC.

The chain employs TRBV19 and TRBJ1-1; unclear D gene. V dropped 6 bases and J dropped 0 bases, with 11 bases sitting between them. CDR1 and CDR2 from the germline V gene are LNHDA and SQIVND (reference sequence). This CDR3 is built from 14 residues. The CDR3 DNA follows: TGTGCCAGTAGAACTTTTACATTGAACACTGAAGCTTTCTTT. Translation: CASRTFTLNTEAFF.

In its sample, this clone was seen a few times. This chain uses TRBV5-1 with TRBJ2-1; 10 nucleotides align to TRBD2. The CDR3 sequence is 16 residues long. Germline trimming cut 0 bases from V and 9 bases from J; bases unmatched to any gene: 9. The germline gives CDR1 SGHRS, CDR2 YFSETQ. The CDR3 loop reads CASSLEASGGKGEQFF. In nucleotides, the CDR3 is TGCGCCAGCAGCTTGGAGGCTAGCGGGGGTAAGGGTGAGCAGTTCTTC.

Here the CDR3 reads CASSYSKPVPTYEQYF. Here the CDR3 DNA reads TGTGCCAGCAGTTACTCGAAACCAGTACCAACCTACGAGCAGTACTTC. The chain is built from TRBV6-5 and TRBJ2-7; D unresolved. Per germline, CDR1 MNHEY and CDR2 SVGAGI. V shed 0 bases and J shed 2 bases, with 14 bases lying between them. The CDR3 runs 16 residues.

This chain connects TRBV2 to TRBJ2-7, with 7 bases lining up with TRBD2. There are 12 residues in the CDR3. Germline CDR1 reads SNHLY; CDR2 reads FYNNEI. After removal of 8 bases from V and 1 base from J, the junction contained 2 bases not matched to a gene. The CDR3 loop is CASGEGSYEQYF. The CDR3 region has the DNA TGTGCCAGCGGGGAGGGTTCCTACGAGCAGTACTTC.

J is TRBJ1-1 and V is TRBV5-1, with 9 bases matching TRBD1. The germline CDR1 and CDR2 sequences are SGHRS and YFSETQ. Trimming removed 2 bases from V and 3 bases from J; junction bases left unmatched: 2. CDR3 length: 14 amino acids. The CDR3 region has the DNA TGCGCCAGCAGCTTCCGGACAGGGGACACTGAAGCTTTCTTT. As protein: CASSFRTGDTEAFF.

V and J are TRBV27 and TRBJ2-7, with 8 positions matching TRBD1. CDR1 is MNHEY and CDR2 is SMNVEV in the germline V gene (reference sequence). This CDR3 comprises 14 residues. The trim removed 5 bases at V and 4 bases at J, leaving 7 bases unmatched. Here the CDR3 DNA reads TGTGCCAGCAGTGTTTACAGGGGGAATTACGAGCAGTACTTC. Amino acids: CASSVYRGNYEQYF.

The chain recombines TRBV12-5 with TRBJ1-1, with D unclear. Germline CDR1 reads LGHNT; CDR2 reads FRNRAP. The CDR3 is 12 residues long. V lost 3 bases and J lost 1, with 3 bases in between. CDR3 residues: CASGLANTEAFF. The CDR3 coding sequence is TGTGCTAGTGGTTTAGCGAACACTGAAGCTTTCTTT.

CDR3 sequence: CSVEDPGVGYEQYF. CDR3 nucleotide sequence: TGCAGCGTTGAAGATCCAGGGGTTGGCTACGAGCAGTACTTC. This chain joins TRBV29-1 and TRBJ2-7; D is possibly TRBD1 (6 bases). This CDR3 is 14 amino acids long. Deletions cut 0 bases from V and 3 bases from J, with 12 bases between. The V gene's germline CDR1 is SQVTM and CDR2 ANQGSEA.

In this sample, this clone turned up once. The rearrangement uses TRBV9 and TRBJ2-5; D might be TRBD2 (7 bases). The end of the DNA fits TRBJ2-7 better, so the J call may be wrong. Per the germline V gene, CDR1 is SGDLS and CDR2 is YYNGEE. The length of the CDR3 is 15 residues. This CDR3 is CASSVAGGSGYEQYF. CDR3 nucleotides: TGTGCCAGCAGCGTAGCGGGGGGCTCGGGTTACGAGCAGTACTTC.

CDR3 DNA sequence: TGTGCCTCCCGGGCCCAGAACACTGAAGCTTTCTTT. Its protein product is CASRAQNTEAFF. The chain links TRBV6-1 to TRBJ1-1; no definite D call. Germline lookup yields CDR1 MNHNS and CDR2 SASEGT. The CDR3 spans 12 residues. V lost 11 bases, J lost 1 base, and 11 bases lay in between.

This clone has more than one count but fewer than ten. This rearrangement joins TRBV2 to TRBJ1-5, with 10 bases lining up with TRBD1. CDR1 is SNHLY and CDR2 is FYNNEI in the germline V gene. CDR3 length: 15 residues. With V trimmed by 7 bases and J by 5 bases, 8 bases remained unmatched. The CDR3: CASTSGQGFYQPQHF. The CDR3, as DNA: TGTGCCAGCACCTCGGGACAGGGGTTCTATCAGCCCCAGCATTTT.

The V and J genes are TRBV5-4 and TRBJ2-5; 7 nucleotides agree with TRBD1. Germline V gives CDR1 SGHNT, CDR2 YYREEE (reference sequence). This CDR3 contains 15 residues. The V and J ends lost 3 bases and 5 bases, in that order; junction bases with no gene match: 10. The CDR3 loop is CASSWTGQRGETQYF. The CDR3 DNA reads TGTGCCAGCAGCTGGACGGGACAGCGCGGGGAGACCCAGTACTTC.

CDR3 DNA: TGTGCCAGCAGTGAAAGGGGGATCCAGTACTTC. This codes for CASSERGIQYF. The chain has TRBV6-1 and TRBJ2-5; maybe TRBD1 (6 bases). CDR3 length: 11 amino acids. Germline CDR1 MNHNS, CDR2 SASEGT. Trimming removed 2 bases at V and 10 bases at J, with 8 bases between.

This clone was counted once. The rearrangement links TRBV7-8 to TRBJ2-3; D perhaps matches TRBD1 (5 bases). Looked up from germline, CDR1 is SGHVS and CDR2 is FQNEAQ. Trimming shortened V by 5 bases and J by 2 bases, and 17 bases separated the two germline ends. The CDR3 extends over 16 amino acids. CDR3 sequence (DNA): TGTGCCAGCAGCCCTTTGGGCAGGGCTTTCACAGATACGCAGTATTTT. Translation gives CASSPLGRAFTDTQYF.

The chain carries TRBV5-1 and TRBJ2-1, with 10 bases lining up with TRBD2. Germline CDR1 and CDR2: SGHRS and YFSETQ. V lost 0 bases to trimming and J lost 6 bases; unmatched junction nucleotides: 12. The CDR3 sequence is 18 residues long. The CDR3 region has the DNA TGCGCCAGCAGCTTGGTTACTAGCGGGGCGTGGACTTCCAATGAGCAGTTCTTC. Translated: CASSLVTSGAWTSNEQFF.

This clone is classed as large. The V and J genes are TRBV23-1 and TRBJ2-2; D gene unclear. TRBV23-1 is an ORF for which the function is uncertain. V gave up 8 bases and J gave up 3 bases, with 16 bases separating them. The CDR3 spans 15 residues. CDR3 residues: CASFCDGRYTGELFF. CDR3 sequence (DNA): TGCGCCAGCTTCTGCGACGGGCGGTACACCGGGGAGCTGTTTTTT.

This rearrangement joins TRBV4-1 to TRBJ1-4; tentative D call: TRBD1 (6 bases). The CDR3 sequence is 20 residues long. Trimming removed 2 bases at V and 5 bases at J, with 27 bases between. Germline V gene lookup returns CDR1 MGHRA and CDR2 YSYEKL. CDR3 bases: TGCGCCAGCAGCCAACCTTTTGGGGGGTCCGGACAGCGAGGGAATGAAAAACTGTTTTTT. Translated: CASSQPFGGSGQRGNEKLFF.

This chain joins TRBV30 and TRBJ1-1; TRBD1 is a possible D gene (5 bases). The germline V gene encodes CDR1 GTSNPN and CDR2 SVGIG (reference sequence). Trimming stripped 0 bases from V and 11 bases from J, with 16 bases between. CDR3 length: 13 residues. The CDR3 spells CAWSVGLGGDAFF. The CDR3 nucleotides are TGTGCCTGGAGTGTAGGTCTTGGAGGGGATGCTTTCTTT.

DNA of the CDR3: TGTGCCAGTAGTATAGACAGGGCCGGAAACACTGAAGCTTTCTTT. This codes for CASSIDRAGNTEAFF. The chain combines TRBV19 with TRBJ1-1; D is perhaps TRBD1 (5 bases). Trimming cost V 0 bases and J 2 bases, with 10 bases left between them. The germline V gene has CDR1 LNHDA and CDR2 SQIVND (reference sequence). The CDR3 runs 15 residues.